The rows below give T cell receptor beta chains drawn from one sample of a study of OX40 agonist ivuxolimab in advanced cancers. The table came from immunoSEQ multiplex PCR; TCRdb's copy has only in-frame clones and leaves some out. The data show under 75,000 clones, approximately 90% seen once. The source material was CD4+ or CD8+ T cells sorted from blood, sampled in a trial of the OX40 agonist ivuxolimab. These receptors all stem from an adult with an advanced solid tumor such as melanoma, head and neck, liver or kidney cancer. Both conserved end residues are part of each CDR3. D genes are given only for firm matches. Clone size is given for some rows only: seen once, a few or many times, or a class if the clone is expanded.

v_gene	j_gene	abundance	d_gene	CDR3aa	CDR3nt
TRBV28	TRBJ1-5	.	.	CASSLWERSNQPQHF	TGTGCCAGCAGTTTATGGGAGCGGAGCAATCAGCCCCAGCATTTT
TRBV27	TRBJ2-5	.	.	CASSRAGSGETQYF	TGTGCCAGCAGTCGGGCGGGGTCGGGGGAGACCCAGTACTTC
TRBV4-1	TRBJ1-6	.	.	CASSQELGNSALHF	TGCGCCAGCAGCCAAGAATTGGGGAATTCAGCCCTCCACTTT
TRBV30	TRBJ2-2	.	TRBD2	CAWSLAGVVNTGELFF	TGTGCCTGGAGTTTAGCGGGGGTTGTCAACACCGGGGAGCTGTTTTTT
TRBV28	TRBJ1-5	.	.	CASSNEKPNQPQHF	TGTGCCAGCAGTAACGAAAAGCCCAATCAGCCCCAGCATTTT
TRBV7-3	TRBJ2-1	.	TRBD2	CASSTTSGSLREQFF	TGTGCCAGCAGCACGACTAGCGGGAGCCTCAGGGAGCAGTTCTTC
TRBV19	TRBJ1-1	.	TRBD1	CASSATGVTEAFF	TGTGCCAGTAGTGCAACAGGGGTGACTGAAGCTTTCTTT
TRBV27	TRBJ1-2	once	.	CASSLTGPYGYTF	TGTGCCAGCAGTCTGACAGGTCCTTATGGCTACACCTTC
TRBV5-1	TRBJ2-3	.	TRBD1	CASSLGGQGYTDTQYF	TGCGCCAGCAGCTTGGGGGGACAGGGATACACAGATACGCAGTATTTT
TRBV4-3	TRBJ1-6	.	.	CASSQIPAGVGNSPLHF	TGCGCCAGCAGCCAAATCCCCGCGGGGGTAGGCAATTCACCCCTCCACTTT
TRBV28	TRBJ1-5	once	.	CASGESLNEVPQHF	TGTGCCAGCGGGGAAAGCCTTAATGAAGTGCCCCAGCATTTT
TRBV28	TRBJ2-1	.	.	CASSFPPDGSSYNEQFF	TGTGCCAGCAGTTTTCCCCCGGACGGGAGCTCCTACAATGAGCAGTTCTTC
TRBV30	TRBJ2-7	.	.	CAWSVGRTYEQYF	TGTGCCTGGAGTGTAGGCAGGACGTACGAGCAGTACTTC
TRBV7-9	TRBJ2-3	.	.	CASSLEWVGSDTQYF	TGTGCCAGCAGCCTCGAATGGGTCGGCTCAGATACGCAGTATTTT
TRBV11-2	TRBJ1-2	few	TRBD1	CASSQITGDIYGYTF	TGTGCCAGCAGCCAGATTACAGGGGACATTTATGGCTACACCTTC
TRBV28	TRBJ2-2	.	TRBD1	CASSLRDRYTGELFF	TGTGCCAGCAGTCTCCGGGACAGATATACCGGGGAGCTGTTTTTT
TRBV7-8	TRBJ2-3	once	TRBD2	CASSFLAGGQDTQYF	TGTGCCAGCAGCTTCTTAGCGGGAGGGCAAGATACGCAGTATTTT
TRBV5-4	TRBJ2-7	.	.	CASSLSPYEQYF	TGTGCCAGCAGCTTATCTCCCTACGAGCAGTACTTC
TRBV28	TRBJ1-4	.	.	CASSLPNRATNEKLFF	TGTGCCAGCAGTTTGCCTAACAGGGCAACTAATGAAAAACTGTTTTTT
TRBV6-6	TRBJ1-2	.	.	CASRDSSGHYGYTF	TGTGCCAGCAGGGACAGCTCAGGTCACTATGGCTACACCTTC
TRBV11-2	TRBJ1-2	.	TRBD1	CASAGTADYGYTF	TGTGCCAGCGCCGGGACAGCCGACTATGGCTACACCTTC
TRBV19	TRBJ1-1	.	.	CASSMGQAFF	TGTGCCAGTAGTATGGGACAAGCTTTCTTT
TRBV18	TRBJ2-3	.	.	CASSPPSTDTQYF	TGTGCCAGCTCACCCCCTAGCACAGATACGCAGTATTTT
TRBV10-1	TRBJ1-1	.	.	CASSELVGSEAFF	TGCGCCAGCAGTGAGTTGGTAGGCAGTGAAGCTTTCTTT
TRBV9	TRBJ2-3	.	.	CASSRTRYRNLLSTDTQYF	TGTGCCAGCAGCCGCACCCGCTACCGAAATCTTCTTAGCACAGATACGCAGTATTTT
TRBV27	TRBJ2-2	.	.	CASSVGQGGTGELFF	TGTGCCAGCAGTGTGGGGCAGGGGGGCACCGGGGAGCTGTTTTTT
TRBV9	TRBJ2-1	.	TRBD2	CASSVGLAGGYEQFF	TGTGCCAGCAGCGTAGGACTAGCGGGAGGATATGAGCAGTTCTTC
TRBV19	TRBJ2-7	.	.	CASSIGRAYEQYF	TGTGCCAGTAGTATCGGCAGGGCGTACGAGCAGTACTTC
TRBV13	TRBJ2-7	few	TRBD2	CASSKTSGDYYEQYF	TGTGCCAGCAGCAAGACTAGCGGAGATTACTACGAGCAGTACTTC
TRBV28	TRBJ2-3	once	TRBD2	CASSLGGAGVVDTQYF	TGTGCCAGCAGCCTTGGGGGAGCGGGAGTGGTAGATACGCAGTATTTT
TRBV5-4	TRBJ2-3	.	.	CASSLELGDADTQYF	TGTGCCAGCAGCTTGGAGCTGGGGGACGCAGATACGCAGTATTTT
TRBV28	TRBJ1-1	few	.	CASSLRATNTEAFF	TGTGCCAGCAGTTTGAGAGCGACGAACACTGAAGCTTTCTTT
TRBV28	TRBJ2-5	few	TRBD1	CASSSGQGLETQYF	TGTGCCAGCAGTTCAGGACAGGGTCTGGAGACCCAGTACTTC
TRBV5-6	TRBJ2-7	.	.	CASSSELTLPYEQYF	TGTGCCAGCAGCTCCGAGTTAACCCTCCCCTACGAGCAGTACTTC
TRBV9	TRBJ2-1	.	.	CASSVGATPYNEQFF	TGTGCCAGCAGCGTCGGGGCTACCCCCTACAATGAGCAGTTCTTC
TRBV10-1	TRBJ2-2	.	TRBD1	CASSSFKDREFGELFF	TGCGCCAGCAGTTCCTTCAAGGACAGGGAGTTCGGGGAGCTGTTTTTT
TRBV9	TRBJ2-1	few	TRBD1	CASSVFGDRLYNEQFF	TGTGCCAGCAGCGTTTTCGGGGACAGATTGTACAATGAGCAGTTCTTC
TRBV27	TRBJ2-7	.	.	CASSLGGNYEQYF	TGTGCCAGCAGTTTGGGGGGCAACTACGAGCAGTACTTC
TRBV18	TRBJ1-4	.	.	CASSPPAATNEKLFF	TGTGCCAGCTCACCACCTGCCGCAACTAATGAAAAACTGTTTTTT
TRBV6-1	TRBJ1-1	once	.	CASSELVQLMNTEAFF	TGTGCCAGCAGTGAACTGGTACAGCTAATGAACACTGAAGCTTTCTTT
TRBV7-9	TRBJ2-7	few	TRBD1	CASSLLDRVPHEQYF	TGTGCCAGCAGCTTACTAGACAGGGTTCCCCACGAGCAGTACTTC
TRBV28	TRBJ2-5	.	TRBD1	CASSFLQGGETQYF	TGTGCCAGCAGTTTTCTACAGGGGGGAGAGACCCAGTACTTC
TRBV15	TRBJ2-2	.	.	CATSPIPGELFF	TGTGCCACCAGCCCCATACCGGGGGAGCTGTTTTTT
TRBV5-6	TRBJ2-1	once	.	CASLGAYNEQFF	TGTGCCTCCCTTGGGGCTTACAATGAGCAGTTCTTC
TRBV27	TRBJ2-3	.	.	CASTWRGTDTQYF	TGTGCCAGCACCTGGCGGGGTACAGATACGCAGTATTTT
TRBV27	TRBJ1-1	.	.	CASSSDRNTEAFF	TGTGCCAGCAGTTCGGACAGAAACACTGAAGCTTTCTTT
TRBV27	TRBJ2-7	.	.	CASSPHPNRDYYEQYF	TGTGCCAGCAGTCCCCATCCCAACAGGGATTACTACGAGCAGTACTTC
TRBV7-8	TRBJ2-5	.	.	CASSPDGQETQYF	TGTGCCAGCAGCCCAGACGGGCAAGAGACCCAGTACTTC
TRBV6-5	TRBJ2-5	.	TRBD2	CASSYSKRERTQYF	TGTGCCAGCAGTTACTCGAAGCGGGAGCGGACCCAGTACTTC
TRBV6-5	TRBJ2-5	once	.	CASSYIGVSETQYF	TGTGCCAGCAGTTACATTGGTGTGTCAGAGACCCAGTACTTC
TRBV7-3	TRBJ1-2	.	TRBD1	CASSLTEGGQGYTF	TGTGCCAGCAGCTTAACGGAAGGGGGCCAGGGCTACACCTTC
TRBV7-6	TRBJ1-1	.	.	CASSLSEGFEAFF	TGTGCCAGCAGCTTATCTGAGGGTTTCGAAGCTTTCTTT